This is a list of T cell receptor beta chains from one sample in a study of T-cell memory formation after mild COVID-19. TCRdb ran MiXCR on the 5' RACE reads and lists one entry per CDR3 protein. The data hold some 200,000 distinct CDR3 sequences, with over 20% observed a single time. The sequenced sample was PBMCs or a T cell subset sorted from them (not recorded which). The receptor source for this set is an adult woman who had mild COVID-19 (a few samples of this study predate the infection). Cell type and time point are not known. Both conserved end residues are part of each CDR3. Each record gives: V gene, clone size, CDR3 protein. Some rows have no size entry. The others give once, few or many, or a class for an expanded clone.

>TRBV6-1|few
CASSAGERSEQFF
>TRBV7-6|NA
CASTLGQGAKDGELFF
>TRBV5-1|few
CASSYGQGIRTYEQYF
>TRBV5-8|NA
CASSRGQWDGYTF
>TRBV7-6|NA
CASSPEQYF
>TRBV5-1|NA
CASSSSLAGGSYEQYF
>TRBV12-3/TRBV12-4|NA
CASSSKTATNEKLFF
>TRBV11-3|NA
CASSKPGAETQYF
>TRBV5-4|NA
CASSLTGDQYGYTF
>TRBV7-8|many
CASSSGQGYTEAFF
>TRBV10-2|NA
CASTTKGPTRGGNEKLFF
>TRBV11-2|NA
CASTLRQGAYEQYF
>TRBV27|few
CASSPGTGRRLEQFF
>TRBV4-1|NA
CASSQEGATYEQYF
>TRBV7-6|NA
CASSLAPGGLAGGGYEQYF